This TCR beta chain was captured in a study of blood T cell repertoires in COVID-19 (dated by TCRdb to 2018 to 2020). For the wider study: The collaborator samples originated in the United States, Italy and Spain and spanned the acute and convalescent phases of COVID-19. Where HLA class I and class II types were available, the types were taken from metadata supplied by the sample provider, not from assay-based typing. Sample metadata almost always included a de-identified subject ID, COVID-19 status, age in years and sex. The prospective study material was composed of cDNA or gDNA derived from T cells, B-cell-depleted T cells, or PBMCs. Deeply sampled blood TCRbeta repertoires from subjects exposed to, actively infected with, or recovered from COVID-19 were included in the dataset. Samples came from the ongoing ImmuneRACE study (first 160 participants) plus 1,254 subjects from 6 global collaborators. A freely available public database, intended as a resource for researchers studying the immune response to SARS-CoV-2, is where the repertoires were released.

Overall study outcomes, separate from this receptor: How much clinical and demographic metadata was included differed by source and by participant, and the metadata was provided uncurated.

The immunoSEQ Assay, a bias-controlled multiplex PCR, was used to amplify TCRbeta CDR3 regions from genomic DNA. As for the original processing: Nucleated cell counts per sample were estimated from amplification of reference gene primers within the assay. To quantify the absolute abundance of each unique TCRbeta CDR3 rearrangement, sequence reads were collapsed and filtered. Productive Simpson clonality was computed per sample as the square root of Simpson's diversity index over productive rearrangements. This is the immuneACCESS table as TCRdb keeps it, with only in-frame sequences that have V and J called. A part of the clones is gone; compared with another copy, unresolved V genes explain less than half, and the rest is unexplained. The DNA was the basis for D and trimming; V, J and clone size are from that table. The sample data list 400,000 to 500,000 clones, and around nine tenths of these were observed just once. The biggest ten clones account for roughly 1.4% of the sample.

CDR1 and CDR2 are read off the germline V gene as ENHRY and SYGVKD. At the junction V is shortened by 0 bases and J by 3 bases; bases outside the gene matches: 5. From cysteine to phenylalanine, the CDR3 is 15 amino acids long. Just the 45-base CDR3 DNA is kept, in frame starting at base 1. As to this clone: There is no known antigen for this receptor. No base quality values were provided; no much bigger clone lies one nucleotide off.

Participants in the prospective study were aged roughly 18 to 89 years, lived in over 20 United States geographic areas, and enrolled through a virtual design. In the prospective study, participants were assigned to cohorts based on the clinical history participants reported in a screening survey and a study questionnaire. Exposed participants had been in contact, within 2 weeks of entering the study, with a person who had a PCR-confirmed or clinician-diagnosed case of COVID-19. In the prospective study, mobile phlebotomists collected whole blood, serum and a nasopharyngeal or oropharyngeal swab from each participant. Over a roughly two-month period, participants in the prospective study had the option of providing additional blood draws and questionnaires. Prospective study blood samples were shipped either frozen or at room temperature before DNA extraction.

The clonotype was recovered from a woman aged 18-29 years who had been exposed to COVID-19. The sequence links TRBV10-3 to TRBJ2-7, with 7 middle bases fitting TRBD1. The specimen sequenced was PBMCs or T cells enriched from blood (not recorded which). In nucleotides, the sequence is TGTGCCATCAGTGAGTCGATCGCAGGGGGCTACGAGCAGTACTTC. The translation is CAISESIAGGYEQYF.